This T cell receptor beta chain came from a study of technical replicates of blood from a few donors. Sequencing used immunoSEQ multiplex PCR; TCRdb keeps in-frame clones, though not all of them. The table records 98,000 or so clones, nearly 97% of them present only once. The source is a human donor in good health. The sample consisted of T cells isolated from PBMCs.

CDR3 amino acids: CASSQGLAETYEQYF. The CDR3 DNA is TGTGCCAGCAGCCAGGGACTAGCGGAGACCTACGAGCAGTACTTC. J is TRBJ2-7 and V is TRBV6-1, with 11 bases fitting TRBD2. The CDR3 is 15 amino acids. CDR1 and CDR2 (germline): MNHNS, SASEGT. The V gene end was trimmed by 6 bases and the J gene end by 2 bases; junction bases not matched to a gene: 6.